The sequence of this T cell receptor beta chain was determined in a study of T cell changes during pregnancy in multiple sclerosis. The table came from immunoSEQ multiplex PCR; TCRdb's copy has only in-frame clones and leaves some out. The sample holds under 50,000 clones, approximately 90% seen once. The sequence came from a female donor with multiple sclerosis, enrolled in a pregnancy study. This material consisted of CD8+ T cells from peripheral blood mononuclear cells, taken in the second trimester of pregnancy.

The CDR3 reads CSVPDRGRGYTF. The CDR3 DNA follows: TGCAGCGTTCCCGACAGGGGACGAGGCTACACCTTC. The J gene is TRBJ1-2, the V gene TRBV29-1, with 8 bases that match TRBD1. Trimming removed 5 bases from V and 8 bases from J; junction bases left unmatched: 7. Germline V lookup: CDR1 SQVTM, CDR2 ANQGSEA. The CDR3 is 12 amino acids.